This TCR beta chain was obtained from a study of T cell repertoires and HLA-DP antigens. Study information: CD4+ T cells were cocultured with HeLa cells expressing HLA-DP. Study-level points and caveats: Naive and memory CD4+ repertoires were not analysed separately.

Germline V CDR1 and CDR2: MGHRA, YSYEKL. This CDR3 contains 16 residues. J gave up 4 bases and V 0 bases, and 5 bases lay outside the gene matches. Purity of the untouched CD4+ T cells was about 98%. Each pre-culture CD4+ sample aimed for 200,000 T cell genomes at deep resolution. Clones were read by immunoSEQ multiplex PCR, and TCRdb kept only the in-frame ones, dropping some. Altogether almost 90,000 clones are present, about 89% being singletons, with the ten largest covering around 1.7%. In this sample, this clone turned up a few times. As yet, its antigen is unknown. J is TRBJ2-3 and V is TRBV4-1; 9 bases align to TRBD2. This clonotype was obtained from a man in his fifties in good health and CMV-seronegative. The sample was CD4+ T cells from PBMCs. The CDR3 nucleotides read TGCGCCAGCAGCCAAGATTGGGGACTAGCTGCAGATACGCAGTATTTT. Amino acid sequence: CASSQDWGLAADTQYF.